The 19 T cell receptor beta chains given below trace back to one sample, sequenced in a study of PD-1 blockade in classical Hodgkin lymphoma. Assay: immunoSEQ multiplex PCR; the TCRdb copy retains only in-frame clones and omits some. The repertoire includes about 94,000 clones, roughly 89% of them detected once, and roughly a tenth sits in the top ten. All patients experienced relapse after autologous stem cell transplantation, and brentuximab vedotin exposure was variable. The sequencing here drew on peripheral blood mononuclear cells (PBMCs), taken before the second cycle of nivolumab. These receptors were taken from a human donor with classical Hodgkin lymphoma.

The rearrangement joins TRBV19 to TRBJ2-3; 9 bases map to TRBD1. There are 16 residues in the CDR3. V shed 4 bases, J shed 6 bases, and the junction held 11 bases outside the gene matches. Germline V gene data show CDR1 as LNHDA and CDR2 as SQIVND (reference sequence). CDR3 in DNA: TGTGCCAGTAGTACTTTCCCGGACAGGGGTTTTGATACGCAGTATTTT. Amino acids: CASSTFPDRGFDTQYF.

The chain employs TRBV4-1 and TRBJ2-5; D may be TRBD1 (5 bases). Deletions cut 1 base from V and 2 bases from J, with 8 bases between. Germline V gene sequence: CDR1 MGHRA, CDR2 YSYEKL. The CDR3 is made up of 14 amino acids. The CDR3, as DNA: TGCGCCAGCAGCCAAGTGGGGCGTCAAGAGACCCAGTACTTC. Its translation is CASSQVGRQETQYF.

The J gene is TRBJ1-1, the V gene TRBV27, with a tentative D call TRBD1 (6 bases). This CDR3 contains 13 residues. Germline CDR1 is MNHEY and CDR2 is SMNVEV (reference sequence). Trimming stripped 6 bases from V and 0 bases from J, with 8 bases between. In DNA form, the CDR3 reads TGTGCCAGCAGCAGGGGCATGAACACTGAAGCTTTCTTT. This encodes CASSRGMNTEAFF.

The rearrangement links TRBV4-1 to TRBJ1-6, with no clear D. Looked up from germline, CDR1 is MGHRA and CDR2 is YSYEKL. Trimming stripped 1 base from V and 0 bases from J, with 7 bases between. The CDR3 spans 16 residues. The CDR3 bases are TGCGCCAGCAGCCAAGGTGGGAGCTCCTATAATTCACCCCTCCACTTT. This sequence encodes CASSQGGSSYNSPLHF.

The chain employs TRBV5-4 and TRBJ2-3; D possibly corresponds to TRBD2 (5 bases). CDR1 and CDR2 from the germline V gene are SGHNT and YYREEE (reference sequence). The V end was cut by 3 bases, the J end by 0 bases, with 11 bases between. The length of the CDR3 is 15 residues. The CDR3 DNA is TGTGCCAGCAGCTCCCTTGGGGAGAGCACAGATACGCAGTATTTT. As protein: CASSSLGESTDTQYF.

CDR3 sequence: CASSQTGQKYNEQFF. The CDR3 DNA is TGTGCCAGCAGCCAAACGGGACAGAAGTACAATGAGCAGTTCTTC. The chain has TRBV7-2 and TRBJ2-1, with 7 bases lining up with TRBD1. CDR1 and CDR2 (germline): SGHTA, FQGNSA. The CDR3 runs 15 residues. The ends lost 5 bases at V and 4 bases at J; junction bases unmatched: 8.

CDR3 region: CASSLTSGRANEQFF. CDR3 bases: TGCGCCAGCAGCTTGACTAGCGGGAGGGCCAATGAGCAGTTCTTC. The chain joins TRBV5-1 to TRBJ2-1; 13 bases map to TRBD2. J gave up 6 bases and V 1 base, and 1 base lay outside the gene matches. The CDR3 loop spans 15 amino acids. Germline lookup yields CDR1 SGHRS and CDR2 YFSETQ.

This clone was observed once. CDR3 nucleotide sequence: TGTGCCAGCTGGGTTGACTACGAGCAGTACTTC. It codes for CASWVDYEQYF. The rearrangement joins TRBV6-5 to TRBJ2-7; D gene ambiguous. Per the germline V gene, CDR1 is MNHEY and CDR2 is SVGAGI. The CDR3 has 11 residues. V was pared by 8 bases and J by 3 bases, with 8 bases between.

The chain uses TRBV29-1 and TRBJ2-2; no firm D call. This CDR3 region has 10 residues. The V gene's germline CDR1 is SQVTM and CDR2 ANQGSEA. The V gene lost 3 bases and the J gene lost 4 bases, with 0 bases spanning the gap. The CDR3 region is CSVDTGELFF. For the CDR3, the DNA is TGCAGCGTTGACACCGGGGAGCTGTTTTTT.

This clone has just one count. This sample includes further DNA sequences coding for the same CDR3. This chain joins TRBV30 and TRBJ1-2; maybe TRBD1 (5 bases). With 2 bases removed from V and 4 bases from J, the gap between germline ends came to 14 bases. The CDR3 totals 14 residues. The germline CDR1 and CDR2 sequences are GTSNPN and SVGIG (reference sequence). As DNA, the CDR3 is TGTGCCTGGAGTCTTGACCGGGACCGCTATGGCTACACCTTC. Protein product: CAWSLDRDRYGYTF.

The chain joins TRBV19 to TRBJ2-3, with 8 nucleotides matching TRBD1. Germline CDR1 LNHDA, CDR2 SQIVND (reference sequence). The length of the CDR3 is 17 residues. V trimming: 0 bases; J trimming: 0 bases; junction bases outside the gene matches: 5. CDR3 region: CASSIDVTGDSTDTQYF. The CDR3 DNA follows: TGTGCCAGTAGTATAGATGTGACAGGGGACAGCACAGATACGCAGTATTTT.

The CDR3 spells CASSVVSGEGEQFF. In DNA form, the CDR3 reads TGTGCCAGCAGCGTAGTGAGCGGAGAGGGTGAGCAGTTCTTC. The chain recombines TRBV9 with TRBJ2-1, with D maybe TRBD2 (5 bases). The germline CDR1 and CDR2 sequences are SGDLS and YYNGEE. Deletions cut 0 bases from V and 9 bases from J, with 13 bases between. The CDR3 runs to 14 residues.

The V gene is TRBV18, the J gene TRBJ2-7; 7 bases map to TRBD1. CDR1 and CDR2 from the germline V gene are KGHSH and LQKENI. The CDR3 is made up of 13 amino acids. V was clipped by 8 bases and J by 5 bases; unmatched bases: 9. The CDR3 here is CASGRDSRHEQYF. Written as DNA, the CDR3 is TGTGCCAGCGGTCGGGACAGCCGACACGAGCAGTACTTC.

The V and J genes are TRBV2 and TRBJ2-1, with 7 bases fitting TRBD2. Germline CDR1 SNHLY, CDR2 FYNNEI. This CDR3 contains 15 residues. V was clipped by 4 bases and J by 6 bases; unmatched bases: 9. The CDR3 bases are TGTGCCAGCAGTGGGGGAGGGCCTCCTCCCAATGAGCAGTTCTTC. This gives the protein CASSGGGPPPNEQFF.

The CDR3: CARGWGRANEKLFF. In nucleotides, the CDR3 is TGTGCCAGGGGATGGGGCAGGGCTAATGAAAAACTGTTTTTT. This rearrangement joins TRBV6-4 to TRBJ1-4; D is possibly TRBD1 (5 bases). The V end was cut by 9 bases, the J end by 3 bases, with 14 bases between. CDR1 and CDR2 from the germline V gene are MRHNA and SNTAGT. The CDR3 spans 14 residues.

The V call is TRBV4-2, the J call TRBJ2-4, with TRBD1 as a possible D gene (5 bases). CDR1 and CDR2 from the germline V gene are LGHNA and YNFKEQ. Deletions cut 3 bases from V and 4 bases from J, with 13 bases between. This CDR3 comprises 15 residues. CDR3 sequence (DNA): TGTGCCAGCAGCCACACAGGTGAAGGTAAAAACATTCAGTACTTC. Encoded protein: CASSHTGEGKNIQYF.

J is TRBJ2-1 and V is TRBV11-1; D gene uncertain. CDR3 length equals 11 residues. V was cut by 4 bases and J by 8 bases, with 6 bases left in between. Germline CDR1 SGHAT, CDR2 FQDESV (reference sequence). CDR3 sequence (DNA): TGTGCCAGCAGCTCCCCGGATGAGCAGTTCTTC. Its translation: CASSSPDEQFF.

This clone has a single count. This chain joins TRBV27 and TRBJ2-7; D is unresolved. V was shortened by 5 bases and J by 3 bases, with 20 bases between the two germline ends. In germline, CDR1 is MNHEY, CDR2 SMNVEV (reference sequence). The CDR3 loop spans 16 amino acids. The CDR3 reads CASSIYSAGPNYEQYF. CDR3 DNA: TGTGCCAGCAGTATATATAGTGCAGGCCCTAACTACGAGCAGTACTTC.

The chain combines TRBV25-1 with TRBJ2-7; maybe TRBD1 (6 bases). This CDR3 contains 14 residues. From germline, CDR1 is MGHDK and CDR2 SYGVNS. V was clipped by 1 base and J by 3 bases, with 10 bases between them. The CDR3 sequence is CASSEWGQYYEQYF. The CDR3 DNA is TGTGCCAGCAGTGAATGGGGGCAGTACTACGAGCAGTACTTC.